The 3 T cell receptor beta chains listed next were all sequenced from one sample in a study of neurological immune-mediated disorders. From the 5' RACE reads, TCRdb called clonotypes with MiXCR, one entry per CDR3 protein. The table shows roughly 34,000 distinct CDR3 sequences, with 4.6% occurring only once. Input material: PBMCs. The source of these receptors is a man aged 18 to 29 in good health.

This clonotype appeared many times. The chain recombines TRBV10-3 with TRBJ2-5, with TRBD2 matching 9 bases. V trimming: 4 bases; J trimming: 4 bases; junction bases outside the gene matches: 1. The CDR3 is made up of 13 amino acids. Germline V gene lookup returns CDR1 ENHRY and CDR2 SYGVKD. CDR3 amino acids: CAISASGVETQYF. DNA of the CDR3: TGTGCCATCAGTGCTAGCGGGGTAGAGACCCAGTACTTC.

This clonotype was counted many times. The chain combines TRBV11-2 with TRBJ2-5; D perhaps matches TRBD2 (7 bases). The V end was cut by 1 base, the J end by 5 bases, with 11 bases between. The CDR3 sequence is 14 residues long. Germline CDR1 SGHAT, CDR2 FQNNGV. The CDR3 region has the DNA TGTGCCAGCAGCTTAGCGGGGGGCGTGGAGACCCAGTACTTC. This codes for CASSLAGGVETQYF.

The rearrangement links TRBV10-3 to TRBJ1-1; D is uncertain. The V end lost 7 bases, the J end lost 0 bases, and 9 bases lay between the germline ends. CDR3 size: 13 residues. The germline V gene has CDR1 ENHRY and CDR2 SYGVKD. In DNA, the CDR3 is TGTGCCATCACCCGGGCCATGAACACTGAAGCTTTCTTT. Translating it yields CAITRAMNTEAFF.